This TCR beta chain was documented in a study of T cell responses to AZD1222 COVID-19 vaccine. Produced via immunoSEQ multiplex PCR; TCRdb's table is partial and in-frame only. The repertoire holds more than 150,000 clones, with more than 75% as singletons. The sample consisted of peripheral blood, taken 28 days after the second AZD1222 dose. This clonotype originated in an adult who received the AZD1222 COVID-19 vaccine.

In nucleotides, the CDR3 is TGTGCCAGCAGCTTAACAGGGATTTCAGGAGAAAAACTGTTTTTT. This gives the protein CASSLTGISGEKLFF. The V gene is TRBV7-2, the J gene TRBJ1-4, with TRBD1 as a possible D gene (6 bases). This CDR3 has 15 residues. Trimming removed 2 bases from V and 8 bases from J, with 15 bases in between. Per the germline V gene, CDR1 is SGHTA and CDR2 is FQGNSA.